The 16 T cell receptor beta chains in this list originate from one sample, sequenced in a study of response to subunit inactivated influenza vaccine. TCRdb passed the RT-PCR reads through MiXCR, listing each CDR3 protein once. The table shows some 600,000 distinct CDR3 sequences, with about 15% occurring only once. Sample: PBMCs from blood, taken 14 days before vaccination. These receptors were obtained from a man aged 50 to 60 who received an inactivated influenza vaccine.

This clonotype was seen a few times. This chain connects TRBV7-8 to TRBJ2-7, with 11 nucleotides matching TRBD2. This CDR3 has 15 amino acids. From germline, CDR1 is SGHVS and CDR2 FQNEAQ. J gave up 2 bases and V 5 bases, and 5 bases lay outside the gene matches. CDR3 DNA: TGTGCCAGCAGCCAGGGACTAGCGGTAACCTACGAGCAGTACTTC. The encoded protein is CASSQGLAVTYEQYF.

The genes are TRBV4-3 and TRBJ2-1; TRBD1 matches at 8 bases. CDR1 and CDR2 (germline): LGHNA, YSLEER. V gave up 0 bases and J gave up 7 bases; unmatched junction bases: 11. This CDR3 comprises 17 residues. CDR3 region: CASSQDRWGQVSNEQFF. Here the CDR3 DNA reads TGCGCCAGCAGCCAAGATCGGTGGGGACAGGTTTCAAATGAGCAGTTCTTC.

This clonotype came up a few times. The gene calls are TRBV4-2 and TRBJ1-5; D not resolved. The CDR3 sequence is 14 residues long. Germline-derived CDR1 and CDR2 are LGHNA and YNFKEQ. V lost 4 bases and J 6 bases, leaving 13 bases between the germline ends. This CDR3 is CASSRSGRGQPQHF. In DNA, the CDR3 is TGTGCCAGCAGCCGGTCGGGGAGAGGTCAGCCCCAGCATTTT.

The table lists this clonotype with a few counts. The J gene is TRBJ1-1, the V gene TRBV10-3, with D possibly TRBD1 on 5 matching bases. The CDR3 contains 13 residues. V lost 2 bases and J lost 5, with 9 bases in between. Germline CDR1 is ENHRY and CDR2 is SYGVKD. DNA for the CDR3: TGTGCCATCAGTGAGGGGGGGAATACTGAAGCTTTCTTT. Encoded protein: CAISEGGNTEAFF.

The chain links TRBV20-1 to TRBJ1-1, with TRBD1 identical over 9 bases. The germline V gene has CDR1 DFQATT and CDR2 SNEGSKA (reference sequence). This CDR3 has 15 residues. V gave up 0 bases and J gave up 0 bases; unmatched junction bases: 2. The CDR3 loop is CSAREQGAMNTEAFF. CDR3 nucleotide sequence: TGCAGTGCTAGAGAACAGGGGGCGATGAACACTGAAGCTTTCTTT.

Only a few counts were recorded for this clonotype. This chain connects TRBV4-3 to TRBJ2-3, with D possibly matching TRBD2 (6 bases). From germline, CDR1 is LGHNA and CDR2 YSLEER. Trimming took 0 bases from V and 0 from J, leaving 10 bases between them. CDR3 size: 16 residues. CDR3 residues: CASSQDLGTSTDTQYF. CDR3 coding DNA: TGCGCCAGCAGCCAAGATTTAGGGACTAGCACAGATACGCAGTATTTT.

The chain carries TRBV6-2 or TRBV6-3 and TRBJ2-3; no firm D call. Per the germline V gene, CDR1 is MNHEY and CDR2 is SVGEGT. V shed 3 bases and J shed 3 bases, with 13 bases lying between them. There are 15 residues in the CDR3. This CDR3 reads CASSYLSIPTDTQYF. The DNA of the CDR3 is TGTGCCAGCAGTTATTTGAGCATTCCTACAGATACGCAGTATTTT.

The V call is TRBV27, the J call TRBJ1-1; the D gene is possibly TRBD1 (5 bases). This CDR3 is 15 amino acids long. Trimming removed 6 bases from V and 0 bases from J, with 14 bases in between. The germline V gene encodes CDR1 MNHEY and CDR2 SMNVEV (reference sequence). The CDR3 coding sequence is TGTGCCAGCAGCCCGGACACACTTGTGAACACTGAAGCTTTCTTT. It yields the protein CASSPDTLVNTEAFF.

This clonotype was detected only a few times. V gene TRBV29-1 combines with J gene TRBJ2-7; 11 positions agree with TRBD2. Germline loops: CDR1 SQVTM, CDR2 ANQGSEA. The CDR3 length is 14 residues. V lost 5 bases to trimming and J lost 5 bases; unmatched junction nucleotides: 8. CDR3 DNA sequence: TGCAGCGTTTGGGTAGCGGGAGGGCCTAACGAGCAGTACTTC. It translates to CSVWVAGGPNEQYF.

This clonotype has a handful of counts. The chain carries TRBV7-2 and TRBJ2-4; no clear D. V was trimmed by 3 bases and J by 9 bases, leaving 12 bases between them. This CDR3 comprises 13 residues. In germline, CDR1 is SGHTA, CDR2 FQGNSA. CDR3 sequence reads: CASSFAGEAIQYF. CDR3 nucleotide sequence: TGTGCCAGCAGCTTTGCTGGGGAAGCCATTCAGTACTTC. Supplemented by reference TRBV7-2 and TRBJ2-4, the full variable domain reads GAGVSQSPSNKVTEKGKDVELRCDPISGHTALYWYRQSLGQGLEFLIYFQGNSAPDKSGLPSDRFSAERTGGSVSTLTIQRTQQEDSAVYLCASSFAGEAIQYFGAGTRLSVL.

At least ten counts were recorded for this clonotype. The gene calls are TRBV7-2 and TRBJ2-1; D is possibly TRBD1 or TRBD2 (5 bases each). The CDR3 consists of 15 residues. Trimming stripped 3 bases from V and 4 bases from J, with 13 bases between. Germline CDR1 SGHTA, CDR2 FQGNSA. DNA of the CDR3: TGTGCCAGCAGCTTTGGGGACGCCCGATACAATGAGCAGTTCTTC. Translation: CASSFGDARYNEQFF.

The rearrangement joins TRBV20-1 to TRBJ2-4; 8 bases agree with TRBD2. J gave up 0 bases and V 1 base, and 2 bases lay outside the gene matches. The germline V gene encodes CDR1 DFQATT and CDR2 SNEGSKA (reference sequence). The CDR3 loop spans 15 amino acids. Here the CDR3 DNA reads TGCAGTGCTAGAGGCCTAGCGGGAGCCAAAAACATTCAGTACTTC. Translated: CSARGLAGAKNIQYF.

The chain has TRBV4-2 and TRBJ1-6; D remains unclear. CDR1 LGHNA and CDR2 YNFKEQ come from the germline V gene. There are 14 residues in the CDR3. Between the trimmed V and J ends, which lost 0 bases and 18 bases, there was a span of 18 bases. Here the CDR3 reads CASSQDLGETVTHF. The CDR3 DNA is TGTGCCAGCAGCCAAGATCTTGGGGAAACAGTCACCCACTTT.

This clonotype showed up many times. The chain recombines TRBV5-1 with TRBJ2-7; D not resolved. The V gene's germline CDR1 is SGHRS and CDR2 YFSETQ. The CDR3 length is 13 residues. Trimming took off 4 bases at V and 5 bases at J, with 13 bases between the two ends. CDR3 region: CASSPYQADEQYF. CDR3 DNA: TGCGCCAGCAGCCCATATCAGGCGGACGAGCAGTACTTC.

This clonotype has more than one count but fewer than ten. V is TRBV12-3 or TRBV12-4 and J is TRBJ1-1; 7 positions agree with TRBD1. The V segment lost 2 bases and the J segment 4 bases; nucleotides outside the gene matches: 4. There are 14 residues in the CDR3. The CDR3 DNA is TGTGCCAGCAGTTTACTCAGGGGGGTCACTGAAGCTTTCTTT. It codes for CASSLLRGVTEAFF.

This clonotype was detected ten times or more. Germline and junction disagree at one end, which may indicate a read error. CDR3 DNA: TGTGCCAGCAGCTTAGCCGCAGGGGCTTACGAGCAGTACTTC. Translation gives CASSLAAGAYEQYF. V is TRBV5-1 and J is TRBJ2-7; D may be TRBD1 (6 bases). The V gene's germline CDR1 is SGHRS and CDR2 YFSETQ. The CDR3 is made up of 14 amino acids. Using reference TRBV5-1 and TRBJ2-7 for the parts outside the CDR3, the full variable domain is KAGVTQTPRYLIKTRGQQVTLSCSPISGHRSVSWYQQTPGQGLQFLFEYFSETQRNKGNFPGRFSGRQFSNSRSEMNVSTLELGDSALYLCASSLAAGAYEQYFGPGTRLTVT.